This is a list of T cell receptor beta chains from one sample in a study of cytomegalovirus exposure and HLA in healthy donors. Using immunoSEQ multiplex PCR, the repertoire was profiled, and TCRdb retains in-frame clones only, with some absent. Of 150,000 to 200,000 clones listed, 60% to 80% are singletons. Material for sequencing was PBMCs. The receptors derive from a man aged 45-60 years in good health and CMV-seropositive. Both conserved end residues are part of each CDR3. Each record gives: CDR3 protein, CDR3 DNA, V gene, D gene, J gene, clone size. The D gene is left open where the match is weak. Only part of the rows carry a size: once, few, many, or a class if the clone is expanded.

CDR3 protein: CASSSDRDYGYTF
CDR3 DNA: TGTGCCAGCAGCTCGGACAGAGACTATGGCTACACCTTC
V gene: TRBV7-2
D gene: -
J gene: TRBJ1-2
clone size: few

CDR3 protein: CAISGPGGATNEKLFF
CDR3 DNA: TGTGCCATCAGTGGACCCGGCGGGGCAACTAATGAAAAACTGTTTTTT
V gene: TRBV10-3
D gene: -
J gene: TRBJ1-4
clone size: few

CDR3 protein: CASSLAQGAYEQFF
CDR3 DNA: TGTGCCAGCAGCTTAGCTCAGGGGGCCTATGAGCAGTTCTTC
V gene: TRBV7-9
D gene: TRBD1
J gene: TRBJ2-1
clone size: -

CDR3 protein: CASSQGGDSTEAFF
CDR3 DNA: TGTGCCAGCAGCCAAGGGGGGGACAGCACTGAAGCTTTCTTT
V gene: TRBV4-2
D gene: TRBD1
J gene: TRBJ1-1
clone size: -

CDR3 protein: CASSSNPGLSYEQYF
CDR3 DNA: TGTGCCAGCAGCTCCAACCCAGGTCTATCCTACGAGCAGTACTTC
V gene: TRBV7-3
D gene: -
J gene: TRBJ2-7
clone size: -

CDR3 protein: CASSLRDRPPYNEQFF
CDR3 DNA: TGTGCCAGCAGCTTAAGGGACAGACCTCCCTACAATGAGCAGTTCTTC
V gene: TRBV7-9
D gene: TRBD1
J gene: TRBJ2-1
clone size: -

CDR3 protein: CASSQVSGTAGNTIYF
CDR3 DNA: TGCGCCAGCAGCCAAGTATCCGGGACAGCTGGAAACACCATATATTTT
V gene: TRBV4-1
D gene: TRBD1
J gene: TRBJ1-3
clone size: -

CDR3 protein: CASSPSRLAGGPDTQYF
CDR3 DNA: TGTGCCAGCAGCCCCAGTAGACTAGCGGGGGGGCCAGATACGCAGTATTTT
V gene: TRBV13
D gene: TRBD2
J gene: TRBJ2-3
clone size: -

CDR3 protein: CASSYPGQGSQYF
CDR3 DNA: TGTGCCAGCAGTTACCCGGGACAGGGCTCGCAGTATTTT
V gene: TRBV6-5
D gene: TRBD1
J gene: TRBJ2-3
clone size: -

CDR3 protein: CASSFFGASGGADTQYF
CDR3 DNA: TGTGCCAGCAGCTTCTTTGGGGCTAGCGGGGGGGCAGATACGCAGTATTTT
V gene: TRBV5-6
D gene: TRBD2
J gene: TRBJ2-3
clone size: -

CDR3 protein: CASSASPGETQYF
CDR3 DNA: TGTGCCAGCAGTGCTAGCCCGGGGGAGACCCAGTACTTC
V gene: TRBV6-4
D gene: -
J gene: TRBJ2-5
clone size: -

CDR3 protein: CASSPWTGSNEQFF
CDR3 DNA: TGTGCCAGCAGCCCTTGGACAGGGAGCAATGAGCAGTTCTTC
V gene: TRBV21-1
D gene: -
J gene: TRBJ2-1
clone size: -

CDR3 protein: CASSQEFQNSYEQYF
CDR3 DNA: TGCGCCAGCAGCCAAGAGTTTCAGAACTCCTACGAGCAGTACTTC
V gene: TRBV4-3
D gene: -
J gene: TRBJ2-7
clone size: -

CDR3 protein: CASSSQGINTGELFF
CDR3 DNA: TGTGCCAGCAGTTCACAGGGGATAAACACCGGGGAGCTGTTTTTT
V gene: TRBV6-1
D gene: TRBD1
J gene: TRBJ2-2
clone size: -